This T cell receptor beta chain was retrieved from a study of blood T cell repertoires in COVID-19. The CDR3 totals 12 residues. Trimming pared 4 bases from V and 4 bases from J, leaving 8 bases between. Germline V gives CDR1 MNHEY, CDR2 SMNVEV (reference sequence). As originally analysed: Reference gene primer amplification gave estimated nucleated cell counts. Only in-frame clones appear in the TCRdb table, and some are missing; sequencing was by immunoSEQ multiplex PCR. That table gives V, J and clone size, and the DNA gave D and trimming. This sample has some 260,000 clones, with over 70% found just once.

Sample: peripheral blood. The chain joins TRBV27 to TRBJ2-7, with a tentative D call TRBD1 (5 bases). The sequence was obtained from a woman in her seventies with COVID-19, enrolled during active disease. As DNA, the CDR3 is TGTGCCAGCAGTTCCGGACATTACGAGCAGTACTTC. Protein: CASSSGHYEQYF.